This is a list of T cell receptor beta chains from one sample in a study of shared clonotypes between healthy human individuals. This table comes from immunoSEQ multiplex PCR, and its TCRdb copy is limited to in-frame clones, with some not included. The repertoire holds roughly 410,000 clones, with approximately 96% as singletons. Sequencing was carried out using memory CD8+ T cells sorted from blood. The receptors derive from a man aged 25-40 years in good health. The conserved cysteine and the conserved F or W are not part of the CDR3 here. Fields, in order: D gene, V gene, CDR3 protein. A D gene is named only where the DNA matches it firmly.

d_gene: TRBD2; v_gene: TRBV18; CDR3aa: ASSDGLAGEYEQY
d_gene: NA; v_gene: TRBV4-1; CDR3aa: ASSPLALSYEQY
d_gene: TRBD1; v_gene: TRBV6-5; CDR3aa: ASSYGQGNTEAF
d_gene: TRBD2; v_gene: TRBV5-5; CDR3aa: ASFTRTSGNNEQF
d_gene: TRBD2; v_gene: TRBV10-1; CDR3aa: ASSGDSGSSYEQY
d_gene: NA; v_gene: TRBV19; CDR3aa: ASIWRKETQY
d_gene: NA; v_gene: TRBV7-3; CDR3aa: ASSFSLDTEAF
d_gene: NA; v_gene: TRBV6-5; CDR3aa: ASSSTYSNQPQH
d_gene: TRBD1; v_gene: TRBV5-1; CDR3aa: ASSLGYRGQGTEAF
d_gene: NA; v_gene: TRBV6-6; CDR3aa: AGARAKGVEQY
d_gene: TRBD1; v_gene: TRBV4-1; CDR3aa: ASSQTTQGYEQF
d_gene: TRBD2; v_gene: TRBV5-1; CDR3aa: ASSFGLAGTYNEQF
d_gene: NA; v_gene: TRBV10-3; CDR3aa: AISRIQQVGDTQY
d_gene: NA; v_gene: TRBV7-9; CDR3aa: ASSRNFHPGPKNIQY
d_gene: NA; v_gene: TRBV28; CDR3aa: ASKKSGGNTIY
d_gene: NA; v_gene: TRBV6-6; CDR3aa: ASRFWENTGELF
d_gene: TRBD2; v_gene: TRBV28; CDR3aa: ASSPRLAGDIGANVLT
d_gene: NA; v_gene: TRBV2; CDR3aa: ASTSSGGANVLT
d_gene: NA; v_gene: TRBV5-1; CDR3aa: ASSLDGVSYNEQF
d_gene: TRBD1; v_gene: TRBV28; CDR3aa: ASSSRQGGGELF
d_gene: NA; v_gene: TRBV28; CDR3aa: ASSFQEGFSYEQY
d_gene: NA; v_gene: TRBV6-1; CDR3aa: ASLGVGYEQY
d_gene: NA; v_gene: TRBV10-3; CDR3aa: AISESISIQETQY
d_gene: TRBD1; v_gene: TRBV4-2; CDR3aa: ASRRQGAFEETQY
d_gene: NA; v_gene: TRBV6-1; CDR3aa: ASLQVGRNEQY
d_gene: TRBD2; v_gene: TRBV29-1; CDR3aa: SVSGRANYEQY
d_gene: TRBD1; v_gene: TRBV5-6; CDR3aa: ASRRTGEAF
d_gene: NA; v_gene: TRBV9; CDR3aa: ASTSGVGQETQY
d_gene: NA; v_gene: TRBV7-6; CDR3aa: ASSFSSGSPDTQY
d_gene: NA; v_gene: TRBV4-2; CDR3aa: ASSQEIVRVNTEAF
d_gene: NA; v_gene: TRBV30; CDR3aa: AWSVTGYGYT
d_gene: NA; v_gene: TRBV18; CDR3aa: ASSPTPANYGYT
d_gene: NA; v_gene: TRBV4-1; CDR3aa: ASSQPAGVWTEAF
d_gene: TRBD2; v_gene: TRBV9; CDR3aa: ASSVRDGRPDTQY
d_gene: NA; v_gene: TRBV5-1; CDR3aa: ASSLALTGELF
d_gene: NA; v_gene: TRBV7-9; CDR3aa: ASSLGPGAQAF
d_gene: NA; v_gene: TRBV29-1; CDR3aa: SVEGFGNTIY
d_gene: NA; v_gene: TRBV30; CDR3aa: AWSFGGGRNSPLH